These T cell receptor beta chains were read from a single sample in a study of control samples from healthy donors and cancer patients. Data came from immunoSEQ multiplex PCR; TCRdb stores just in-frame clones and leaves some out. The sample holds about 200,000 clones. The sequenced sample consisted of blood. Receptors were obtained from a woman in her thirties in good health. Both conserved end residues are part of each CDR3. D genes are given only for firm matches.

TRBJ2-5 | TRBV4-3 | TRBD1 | TGCGCCAGCAGCCAAAGGGGGCTAGCCAAAGAGACCCAGTACTTC | CASSQRGLAKETQYF
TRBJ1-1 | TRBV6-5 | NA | TGTGCCAGCCTTATCGAGGCGATCACTGAAGCTTTCTTT | CASLIEAITEAFF
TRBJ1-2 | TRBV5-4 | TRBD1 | TGTGCCAGCAGCTTGGGACAGGGGGCGGGTGGCTACACCTTC | CASSLGQGAGGYTF
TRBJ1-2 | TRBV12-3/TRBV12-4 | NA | TGTGCCAGCAGTTCAGGGACACTCTCCTTC | CASSSGTLSF
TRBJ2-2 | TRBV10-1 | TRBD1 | TGCGCGCCTCGCCCAACGGACAGGCCAGCGAACACCGGGGAGCTGTTTTTT | CAPRPTDRPANTGELFF
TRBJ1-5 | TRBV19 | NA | TGTGCCAGTAGTATAGATCGCAGTCGAGATAGCAATCAGCCCCAGCATTTT | CASSIDRSRDSNQPQHF
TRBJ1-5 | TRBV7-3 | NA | TGTGCCAGCAGCTTAGGTGGCAGTCAGTCGCCCCAGCATTTT | CASSLGGSQSPQHF
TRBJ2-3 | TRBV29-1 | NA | TGCAGCGTTGAAGGGCAGGGAAGAACAGATACGCAGTATTTT | CSVEGQGRTDTQYF
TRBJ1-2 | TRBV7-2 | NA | TGTGCCAGCAGCTTAGAACTGATTAACTATGGCTACACCTTC | CASSLELINYGYTF
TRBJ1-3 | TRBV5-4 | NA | TGTGCCAGCAGCTTGGGAGGGGGAGGAAACACCATATATTTT | CASSLGGGGNTIYF
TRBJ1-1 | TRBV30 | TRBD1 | TGTGCCTGGAGTGGGGAGGGACAGTATAGAGCTTTCTTT | CAWSGEGQYRAFF
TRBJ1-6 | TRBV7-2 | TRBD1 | TGTGCCAGCAGCTTACAAGGACAGGGTGGTTCACCCCTCCACTTT | CASSLQGQGGSPLHF
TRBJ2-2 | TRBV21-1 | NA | TGTGCCAGCAGCAATAGGGTTGACACCGGGGAGCTGTTTTTT | CASSNRVDTGELFF
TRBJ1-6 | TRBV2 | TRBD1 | TGTGCCAGCGTAGGACAGGGGGGCTTGGGTTCACCCCTCCACTTT | CASVGQGGLGSPLHF
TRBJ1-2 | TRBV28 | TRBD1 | TGTGCCAGCAGTTTACAAGGGACAGGGGGCTATGGCTACACCTTC | CASSLQGTGGYGYTF
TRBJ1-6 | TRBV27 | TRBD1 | TGTGCCAGCAGTTGGGACAGGGGGTATTCACCCCTCCACTTT | CASSWDRGYSPLHF
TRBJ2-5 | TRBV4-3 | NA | TGCGCCAGCAGCCAAGATACGCGGGCCCCCTGGGGAGAGACCCAGTACTTC | CASSQDTRAPWGETQYF
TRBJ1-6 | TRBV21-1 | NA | TGTGCCAGCAGCAAATCGTTCAGTGGGGGGAAATCGAGGCCTGGTAGGTCACCCCTCCACTTT | CASSKSFSGGKSRPGRSPLHF
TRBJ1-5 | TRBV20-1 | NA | TGCAGTGCTAGTCCCGGGGTGGAAAGCAATCAGCCCCAGCATTTT | CSASPGVESNQPQHF
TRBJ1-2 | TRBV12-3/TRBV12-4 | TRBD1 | TGTGCCAGCTCAAAAACAGGGGGCTATGGCTACACCTTC | CASSKTGGYGYTF
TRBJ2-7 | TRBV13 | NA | TGTGCCAGCGGCGGTCGGGGCTCCTACGAGCAGTACTTC | CASGGRGSYEQYF
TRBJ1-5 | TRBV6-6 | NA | TGTGCCAGCAGCAACCAGGGAAGTCAGCCCCAGCATTTT | CASSNQGSQPQHF
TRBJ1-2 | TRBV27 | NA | TGTGCCAGCAGTTTAGGGCAGGGCTGGGGCTACACCTTC | CASSLGQGWGYTF
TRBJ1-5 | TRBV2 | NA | TGTGCCAGCAGTGAAGCCTACCGATCCACGCCCCAGCATTTT | CASSEAYRSTPQHF
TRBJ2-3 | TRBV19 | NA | TGTGCCAGTGGGGTTTACACAGATACGCAGTATTTT | CASGVYTDTQYF
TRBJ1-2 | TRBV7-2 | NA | TGTGCCAGCAGCCCCGACGGGACGTATGGCTACACCTTC | CASSPDGTYGYTF
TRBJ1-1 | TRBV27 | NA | TGTGCCAGCAGTTCTCTTCAGGGGCCTGAAGCTTTCTTT | CASSSLQGPEAFF
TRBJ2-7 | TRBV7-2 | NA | TGTGCCAGCAGCCCCTCGTACGAGCAGTACTTC | CASSPSYEQYF
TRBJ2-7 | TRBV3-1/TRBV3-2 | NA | TGTGCCAGCAGCCACGAGGGCACTTCCTACGAGCAGTACTTC | CASSHEGTSYEQYF
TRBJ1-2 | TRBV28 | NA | TGTGCCAGCAGTTTCCCTACCAGGGAAGTCGGCTACACCTTC | CASSFPTREVGYTF
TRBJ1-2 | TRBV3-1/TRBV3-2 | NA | TGTGCCAGCAGCCAAGACATACAGCTTAACTATGGCTACACCTTC | CASSQDIQLNYGYTF
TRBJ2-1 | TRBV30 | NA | TGTGCCTGGGCCCCGGCCTACAATGAGCAGTTCTTC | CAWAPAYNEQFF
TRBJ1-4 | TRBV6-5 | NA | TGTGCCAGCAGGACACCCACTAATGAAAAACTGTTTTTT | CASRTPTNEKLFF
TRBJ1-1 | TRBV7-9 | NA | TGTGCCAGCAGATGGGGGGGTACTGAAGCTTTCTTT | CASRWGGTEAFF
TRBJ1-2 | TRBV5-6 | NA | TGTGCCAGCAGCAGGTCGGGGAGCGAGTTCGGGGCGATATCTGGCTACACCTTC | CASSRSGSEFGAISGYTF
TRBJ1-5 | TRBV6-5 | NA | TGTGCCAGCAGTTACTCCGGGGCAGAACAGCCCCAGCATTTT | CASSYSGAEQPQHF
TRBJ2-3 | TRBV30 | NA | TGTGCCTGGAGTGCCCAGGCAGATACGCAGTATTTT | CAWSAQADTQYF
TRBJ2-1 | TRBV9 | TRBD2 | TGTGCCAGCAGCCAGCAGCGGGGATTCGGGAATGAGCAGTTCTTC | CASSQQRGFGNEQFF
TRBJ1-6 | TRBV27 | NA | TGTGCCAGCAGTTTTAATTTGGGGGTAGGGGACTCACCCCTCCACTTT | CASSFNLGVGDSPLHF
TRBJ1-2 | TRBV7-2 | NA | TGTGCCAGCAGCTTCTCGGTAGCAGGTCGGGGCTACACCTTC | CASSFSVAGRGYTF
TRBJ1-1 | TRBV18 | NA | TGTGCCAGCTCACCACCTCGGAGGGTCCCTGAAGCTTTCTTT | CASSPPRRVPEAFF
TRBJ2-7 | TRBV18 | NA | TGTGCCAGCTCACCCATGTTTGGGGAGAGCTCCTACGAGCAGTACTTC | CASSPMFGESSYEQYF
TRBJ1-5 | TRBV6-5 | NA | TGTGCCAGCAGTTACCCCGAAGGTGGCAATCAGCCCCAGCATTTT | CASSYPEGGNQPQHF
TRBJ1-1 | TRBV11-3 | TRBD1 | TGTGCCAGCAGCACCCGGACAGGGGGAAAGAACACTGAAGCTTTCTTT | CASSTRTGGKNTEAFF